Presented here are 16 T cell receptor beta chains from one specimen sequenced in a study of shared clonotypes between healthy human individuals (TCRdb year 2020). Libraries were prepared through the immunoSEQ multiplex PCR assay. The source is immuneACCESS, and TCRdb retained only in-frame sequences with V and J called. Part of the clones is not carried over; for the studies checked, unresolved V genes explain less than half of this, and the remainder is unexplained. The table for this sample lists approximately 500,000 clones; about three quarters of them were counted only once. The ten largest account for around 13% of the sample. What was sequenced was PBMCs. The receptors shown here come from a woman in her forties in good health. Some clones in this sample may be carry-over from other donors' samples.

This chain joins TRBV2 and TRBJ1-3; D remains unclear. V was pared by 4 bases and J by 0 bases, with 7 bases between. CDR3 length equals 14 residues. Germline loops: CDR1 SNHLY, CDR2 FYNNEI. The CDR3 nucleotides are TGTGCCAGCAGTGGATACAACTCTGGAAACACCATATATTTT. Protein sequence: CASSGYNSGNTIYF.

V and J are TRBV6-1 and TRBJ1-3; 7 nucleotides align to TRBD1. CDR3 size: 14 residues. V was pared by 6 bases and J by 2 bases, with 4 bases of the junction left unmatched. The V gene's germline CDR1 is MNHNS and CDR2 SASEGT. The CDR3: CASRPGTAGNTIYF. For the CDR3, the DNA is TGTGCCAGCAGACCGGGGACAGCTGGAAACACCATATATTTT.

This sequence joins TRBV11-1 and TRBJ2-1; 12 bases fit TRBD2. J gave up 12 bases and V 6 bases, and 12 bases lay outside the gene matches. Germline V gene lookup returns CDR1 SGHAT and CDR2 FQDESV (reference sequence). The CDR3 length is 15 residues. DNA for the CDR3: TGTGCCAGCAGAAGCGGCCTGCTAGCGGGAGGGGGGCAGTTCTTC. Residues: CASRSGLLAGGGQFF.

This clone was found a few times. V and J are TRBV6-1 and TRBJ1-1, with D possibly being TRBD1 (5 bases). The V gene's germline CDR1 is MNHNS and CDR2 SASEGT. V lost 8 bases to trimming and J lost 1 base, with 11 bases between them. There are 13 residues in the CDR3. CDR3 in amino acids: CASLIGQNTEAFF. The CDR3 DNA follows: TGTGCCAGCCTTATCGGACAGAACACTGAAGCTTTCTTT.

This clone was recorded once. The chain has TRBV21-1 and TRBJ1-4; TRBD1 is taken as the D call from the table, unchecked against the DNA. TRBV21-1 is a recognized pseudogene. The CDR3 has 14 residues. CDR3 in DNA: TGTGCCAGCAGCAAGGGCGAACCAAATGAAAAACTGTTTTTT. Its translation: CASSKGEPNEKLFF.

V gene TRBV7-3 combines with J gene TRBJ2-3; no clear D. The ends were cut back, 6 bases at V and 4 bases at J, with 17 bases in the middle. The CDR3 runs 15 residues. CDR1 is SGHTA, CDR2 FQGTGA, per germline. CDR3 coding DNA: TGTGCCAGCAGTCCGTCGCGTTCGTCGGCAGATACGCAGTATTTT. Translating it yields CASSPSRSSADTQYF.

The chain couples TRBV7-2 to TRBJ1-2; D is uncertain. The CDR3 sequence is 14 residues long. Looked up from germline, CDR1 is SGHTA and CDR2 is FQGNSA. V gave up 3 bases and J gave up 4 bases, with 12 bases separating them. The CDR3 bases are TGTGCCAGCAGCTTGGAAAGACTGAGCTATGGCTACACCTTC. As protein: CASSLERLSYGYTF.

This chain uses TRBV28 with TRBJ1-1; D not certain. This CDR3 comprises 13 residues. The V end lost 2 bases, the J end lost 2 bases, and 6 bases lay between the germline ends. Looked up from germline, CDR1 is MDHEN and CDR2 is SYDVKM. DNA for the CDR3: TGTGCCAGCAGTTTACCGCCCAACACTGAAGCTTTCTTT. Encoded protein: CASSLPPNTEAFF.

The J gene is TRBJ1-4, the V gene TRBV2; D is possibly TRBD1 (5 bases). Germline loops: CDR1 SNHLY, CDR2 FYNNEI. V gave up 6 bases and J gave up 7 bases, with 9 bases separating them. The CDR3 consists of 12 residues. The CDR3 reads CASSQRGEKLFF. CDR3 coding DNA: TGTGCCAGCAGCCAAAGGGGTGAAAAACTGTTTTTT.

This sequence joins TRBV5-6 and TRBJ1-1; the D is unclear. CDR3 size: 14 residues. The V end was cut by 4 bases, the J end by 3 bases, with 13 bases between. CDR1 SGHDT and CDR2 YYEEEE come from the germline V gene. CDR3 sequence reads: CASSTLGLDTEAFF. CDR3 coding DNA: TGTGCCAGCAGCACCCTCGGGTTGGACACTGAAGCTTTCTTT.

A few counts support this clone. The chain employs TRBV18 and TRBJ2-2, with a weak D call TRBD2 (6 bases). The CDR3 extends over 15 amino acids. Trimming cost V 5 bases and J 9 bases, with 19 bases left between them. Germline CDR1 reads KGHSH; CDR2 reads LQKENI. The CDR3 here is CASSSLEGARRELFF. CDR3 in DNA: TGTGCCAGCTCATCCCTGGAGGGAGCGCGACGGGAGCTGTTTTTT.

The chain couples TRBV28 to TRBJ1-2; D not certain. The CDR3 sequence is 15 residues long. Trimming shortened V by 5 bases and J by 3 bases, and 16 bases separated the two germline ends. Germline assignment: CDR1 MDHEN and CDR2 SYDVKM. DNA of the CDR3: TGTGCCAGCAGTCTCCCACAGCGGACCGACTATGGCTACACCTTC. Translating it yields CASSLPQRTDYGYTF.

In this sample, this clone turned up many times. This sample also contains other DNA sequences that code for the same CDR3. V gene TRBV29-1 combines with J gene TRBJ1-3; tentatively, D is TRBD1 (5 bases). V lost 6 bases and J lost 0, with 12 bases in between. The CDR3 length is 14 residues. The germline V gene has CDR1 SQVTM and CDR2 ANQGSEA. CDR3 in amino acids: CSVADSASGNTIYF. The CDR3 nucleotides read TGCAGCGTGGCAGACAGCGCCTCTGGAAACACCATATATTTT.

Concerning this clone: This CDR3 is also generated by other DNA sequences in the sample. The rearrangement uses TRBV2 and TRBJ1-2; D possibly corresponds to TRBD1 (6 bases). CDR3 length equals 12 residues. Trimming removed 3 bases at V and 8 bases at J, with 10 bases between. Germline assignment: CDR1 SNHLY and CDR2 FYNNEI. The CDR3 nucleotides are TGTGCCAGCAGTGAGACAGGTCGGGGCTACACCTTC. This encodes CASSETGRGYTF.

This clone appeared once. The CDR3 sequence: CASRLGLAGLNTQYF. The CDR3 region has the DNA TGTGCCAGCAGACTGGGACTAGCGGGACTTAATACGCAGTATTTT. The chain has TRBV11-2 and TRBJ2-3; 13 positions agree with TRBD2. Germline V gene data show CDR1 as SGHAT and CDR2 as FQNNGV. The CDR3 sequence is 15 residues long. V shed 6 bases and J 7 bases; nucleotides not matched to a gene: 7.

Here the CDR3 reads CASRPVSTEAQYF. CDR3 nucleotides: TGTGCCAGCAGGCCGGTTTCGACCGAGGCGCAGTATTTT. This chain connects TRBV7-9 to TRBJ2-3; D is uncertain. Trimming shortened V by 6 bases and J by 10 bases, and 17 bases separated the two germline ends. The germline V gene encodes CDR1 SEHNR and CDR2 FQNEAQ (reference sequence). The CDR3 extends over 13 amino acids.